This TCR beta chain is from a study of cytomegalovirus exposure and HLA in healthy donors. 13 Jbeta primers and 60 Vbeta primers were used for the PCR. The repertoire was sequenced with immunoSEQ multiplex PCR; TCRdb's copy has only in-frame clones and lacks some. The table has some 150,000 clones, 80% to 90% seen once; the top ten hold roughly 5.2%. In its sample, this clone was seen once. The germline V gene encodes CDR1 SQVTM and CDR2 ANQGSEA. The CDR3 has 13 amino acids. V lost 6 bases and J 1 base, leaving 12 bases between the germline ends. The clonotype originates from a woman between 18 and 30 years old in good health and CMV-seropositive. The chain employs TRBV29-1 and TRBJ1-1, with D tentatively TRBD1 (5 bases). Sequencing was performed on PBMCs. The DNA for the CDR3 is TGCAGCGTGGCGGGACTCACGAACACTGAAGCTTTCTTT. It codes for CSVAGLTNTEAFF.